This is a list of T cell receptor beta chains from one sample in a study of Ad26.COV2.S vaccination and SARS-CoV-2 variants. Libraries were prepared by immunoSEQ multiplex PCR; TCRdb keeps only in-frame clonotypes and omits some of them. The table shows about 440,000 clones, with about 90% occurring only once. The source was peripheral blood, collected in a trial of Ad26.COV2.S vaccine versus placebo. Receptors originate from a person aged 18-60 years who received the Ad26.COV2.S COVID-19 vaccine or a placebo. The CDR3 runs from the conserved cysteine through the conserved F or W. D genes are given only for firm matches. Expanded clones get a size class; other rows say once, few or many, or leave the size out.

V gene: TRBV29-1; D gene: TRBD1; J gene: TRBJ2-6; clone size: once; CDR3 protein: CSVEERSWTSGTGGAGANVLTF; CDR3 DNA: TGCAGCGTTGAAGAGAGGTCGTGGACAAGCGGGACAGGGGGCGCTGGGGCCAACGTCCTGACTTTC
V gene: TRBV19; D gene: TRBD1; J gene: TRBJ1-6; clone size: once; CDR3 protein: CASSIQGAPNSPLHF; CDR3 DNA: TGTGCCAGTAGTATCCAGGGGGCGCCTAATTCACCCCTCCACTTT
V gene: TRBV27; D gene: -; J gene: TRBJ1-5; clone size: -; CDR3 protein: CASSAQRTLNQPQHF; CDR3 DNA: TGTGCCAGCAGTGCCCAAAGGACACTTAATCAGCCCCAGCATTTT
V gene: TRBV18; D gene: -; J gene: TRBJ2-2; clone size: -; CDR3 protein: CASSPMSTGNTGELFF; CDR3 DNA: TGTGCCAGCTCACCAATGTCCACAGGGAACACCGGGGAGCTGTTTTTT
V gene: TRBV10-3; D gene: -; J gene: TRBJ2-7; clone size: once; CDR3 protein: CAISGVGQYEQYF; CDR3 DNA: TGTGCCATCAGTGGGGTTGGGCAATACGAGCAGTACTTC
V gene: TRBV7-2; D gene: -; J gene: TRBJ1-3; clone size: -; CDR3 protein: CASSLALGQGSGNTIYF; CDR3 DNA: TGTGCCAGCAGCTTAGCGCTGGGGCAGGGCTCTGGAAACACCATATATTTT
V gene: TRBV29-1; D gene: -; J gene: TRBJ2-5; clone size: -; CDR3 protein: CSVWGLGRHSWETQYF; CDR3 DNA: TGCAGCGTTTGGGGCCTCGGGCGGCACTCGTGGGAGACCCAGTACTTC
V gene: TRBV7-9; D gene: -; J gene: TRBJ1-1; clone size: -; CDR3 protein: CASSLKENTEAFF; CDR3 DNA: TGTGCCAGCAGCTTAAAGGAGAACACTGAAGCTTTCTTT
V gene: TRBV9; D gene: TRBD2; J gene: TRBJ2-1; clone size: -; CDR3 protein: CASSATSGKTAYNEQFF; CDR3 DNA: TGTGCCAGCAGCGCGACTAGCGGGAAAACCGCATACAATGAGCAGTTCTTC
V gene: TRBV9; D gene: -; J gene: TRBJ2-4; clone size: -; CDR3 protein: CASSALGGGGNIQYF; CDR3 DNA: TGTGCCAGCAGCGCCCTAGGGGGGGGCGGAAACATTCAGTACTTC
V gene: TRBV7-9; D gene: TRBD2; J gene: TRBJ2-2; clone size: -; CDR3 protein: CASSLAGTTNTGELFF; CDR3 DNA: TGTGCCAGCAGCTTAGCCGGGACTACGAACACCGGGGAGCTGTTTTTT
V gene: TRBV2; D gene: -; J gene: TRBJ2-7; clone size: -; CDR3 protein: CASSVAPGYEQYF; CDR3 DNA: TGTGCCAGCAGTGTGGCCCCGGGATACGAGCAGTACTTC
V gene: TRBV28; D gene: -; J gene: TRBJ2-3; clone size: -; CDR3 protein: CASRGGGLFTDTQYF; CDR3 DNA: TGTGCCTCACGAGGAGGGGGGCTTTTCACAGATACGCAGTATTTT
V gene: TRBV7-8; D gene: -; J gene: TRBJ1-2; clone size: once; CDR3 protein: CASSLAGAVVPHDGYTF; CDR3 DNA: TGTGCCAGCAGCTTAGCAGGGGCAGTGGTCCCTCATGATGGCTACACCTTC
V gene: TRBV7-8; D gene: -; J gene: TRBJ1-3; clone size: -; CDR3 protein: CASSFGDGVGNTIYF; CDR3 DNA: TGTGCCAGCAGCTTTGGCGACGGGGTTGGAAACACCATATATTTT
V gene: TRBV28; D gene: TRBD2; J gene: TRBJ2-1; clone size: -; CDR3 protein: CASSPAGVAANEQFF; CDR3 DNA: TGTGCCAGCAGTCCAGCGGGAGTGGCGGCCAATGAGCAGTTCTTC
V gene: TRBV7-8; D gene: -; J gene: TRBJ2-5; clone size: -; CDR3 protein: CASSLDTGAGETQYF; CDR3 DNA: TGTGCCAGCAGCTTAGATACGGGGGCAGGGGAGACCCAGTACTTC
V gene: TRBV30; D gene: -; J gene: TRBJ1-5; clone size: -; CDR3 protein: CAWSDAGNQPQHF; CDR3 DNA: TGTGCCTGGTCCGACGCGGGAAATCAGCCCCAGCATTTT
V gene: TRBV7-6; D gene: TRBD2; J gene: TRBJ2-3; clone size: -; CDR3 protein: CASSPTSGGRGTDTQYF; CDR3 DNA: TGTGCCAGCAGCCCGACCTCCGGCGGGAGAGGCACAGATACGCAGTATTTT
V gene: TRBV4-3; D gene: -; J gene: TRBJ2-7; clone size: -; CDR3 protein: CASSQDRQRAEQYF; CDR3 DNA: TGCGCCAGCAGCCAAGACCGGCAGCGGGCGGAGCAGTACTTC
V gene: TRBV6-2/TRBV6-3; D gene: -; J gene: TRBJ2-7; clone size: -; CDR3 protein: CASSYVSRSPTYEQYF; CDR3 DNA: TGTGCCAGCAGTTACGTTTCTCGCAGCCCTACCTACGAGCAGTACTTC
V gene: TRBV7-2; D gene: TRBD2; J gene: TRBJ2-1; clone size: -; CDR3 protein: CASSLGLAAYNEQFF; CDR3 DNA: TGTGCCAGCAGCTTGGGTCTAGCGGCCTACAATGAGCAGTTCTTC
V gene: TRBV2; D gene: -; J gene: TRBJ1-1; clone size: -; CDR3 protein: CASSEGRGRGTEAFF; CDR3 DNA: TGTGCCAGCAGTGAAGGGCGGGGCAGGGGTACTGAAGCTTTCTTT
V gene: TRBV7-6; D gene: TRBD2; J gene: TRBJ2-2; clone size: -; CDR3 protein: CASSLALRTSGRDGGELFF; CDR3 DNA: TGTGCCAGCAGCTTAGCGCTACGGACTAGCGGGAGGGATGGCGGGGAGCTGTTTTTT
V gene: TRBV3-1/TRBV3-2; D gene: -; J gene: TRBJ1-1; clone size: few; CDR3 protein: CASSQDSQRTEAFF; CDR3 DNA: TGTGCCAGCAGCCAAGATAGTCAGAGGACTGAAGCTTTCTTT
V gene: TRBV27; D gene: TRBD1; J gene: TRBJ1-1; clone size: -; CDR3 protein: CASTGQGDTEAFF; CDR3 DNA: TGTGCCAGCACCGGACAGGGGGACACTGAAGCTTTCTTT
V gene: TRBV9; D gene: -; J gene: TRBJ1-2; clone size: -; CDR3 protein: CASSVSQGGYTF; CDR3 DNA: TGTGCCAGCAGCGTCTCGCAGGGAGGCTACACCTTC
V gene: TRBV9; D gene: -; J gene: TRBJ2-7; clone size: -; CDR3 protein: CASSVGGAPNSYEQYF; CDR3 DNA: TGTGCCAGCAGCGTAGGAGGGGCTCCCAACTCCTACGAGCAGTACTTC
V gene: TRBV5-1; D gene: TRBD2; J gene: TRBJ2-1; clone size: -; CDR3 protein: CASSFTGGRTRKYNEQFF; CDR3 DNA: TGCGCCAGCAGCTTTACGGGAGGACGCACCCGAAAGTACAATGAGCAGTTCTTC
V gene: TRBV11-1; D gene: -; J gene: TRBJ2-5; clone size: -; CDR3 protein: CASSFQTGRAETQYF; CDR3 DNA: TGTGCCAGCAGCTTCCAGACAGGGAGGGCAGAGACCCAGTACTTC
V gene: TRBV29-1; D gene: -; J gene: TRBJ2-2; clone size: -; CDR3 protein: CSVGANGELFF; CDR3 DNA: TGCAGCGTTGGGGCGAACGGGGAGCTGTTTTTT
V gene: TRBV20-1; D gene: -; J gene: TRBJ2-3; clone size: -; CDR3 protein: CSVLTTDTQYF; CDR3 DNA: TGCAGCGTCCTTACGACAGATACGCAGTATTTT
V gene: TRBV9; D gene: -; J gene: TRBJ2-7; clone size: few; CDR3 protein: CASSVERADYEQYF; CDR3 DNA: TGTGCCAGCAGCGTAGAGCGAGCGGACTACGAGCAGTACTTC
V gene: TRBV5-1; D gene: -; J gene: TRBJ1-4; clone size: -; CDR3 protein: CASSLGGGNEKLFF; CDR3 DNA: TGCGCCAGCAGCTTAGGAGGGGGGAATGAAAAACTGTTTTTT
V gene: TRBV9; D gene: -; J gene: TRBJ2-2; clone size: -; CDR3 protein: CASSVVRGGTGELFF; CDR3 DNA: TGTGCCAGCAGCGTAGTACGAGGAGGCACCGGGGAGCTGTTTTTT
V gene: TRBV25-1; D gene: -; J gene: TRBJ2-1; clone size: -; CDR3 protein: CASSGGLLYNEQFF; CDR3 DNA: TGTGCCAGCAGTGGGGGACTCCTCTACAATGAGCAGTTCTTC
V gene: TRBV9; D gene: TRBD1; J gene: TRBJ2-2; clone size: -; CDR3 protein: CASSSTGGRNTGELFF; CDR3 DNA: TGTGCCAGCAGCTCCACAGGGGGCCGGAACACCGGGGAGCTGTTTTTT
V gene: TRBV7-9; D gene: TRBD2; J gene: TRBJ2-1; clone size: -; CDR3 protein: CASSPPGLAGGSSYNEQFF; CDR3 DNA: TGTGCCAGCAGCCCTCCGGGACTAGCGGGCGGGAGCTCCTACAATGAGCAGTTCTTC
V gene: TRBV27; D gene: -; J gene: TRBJ1-1; clone size: few; CDR3 protein: CASLENMNTEAFF; CDR3 DNA: TGTGCCAGTTTAGAGAACATGAACACTGAAGCTTTCTTT
V gene: TRBV29-1; D gene: -; J gene: TRBJ2-7; clone size: -; CDR3 protein: CSVAGSSYEQYF; CDR3 DNA: TGCAGCGTTGCGGGCAGTTCCTACGAGCAGTACTTC
V gene: TRBV4-2; D gene: -; J gene: TRBJ2-6; clone size: -; CDR3 protein: CASMARGSGANVLTF; CDR3 DNA: TGTGCCAGCATGGCCCGGGGCTCTGGGGCCAACGTCCTGACTTTC
V gene: TRBV7-9; D gene: TRBD1; J gene: TRBJ2-5; clone size: -; CDR3 protein: CASSRLDRVVETQYF; CDR3 DNA: TGTGCCAGCAGCCGATTAGACAGGGTAGTGGAGACCCAGTACTTC
V gene: TRBV27; D gene: -; J gene: TRBJ2-1; clone size: -; CDR3 protein: CASSFYFRDTKYNEQFF; CDR3 DNA: TGTGCCAGCAGTTTTTACTTCCGGGACACCAAATACAATGAGCAGTTCTTC
V gene: TRBV19; D gene: -; J gene: TRBJ2-7; clone size: -; CDR3 protein: CAREEPQRWRGHFHEQYF; CDR3 DNA: TGTGCCAGAGAAGAGCCTCAGAGGTGGCGAGGTCATTTCCACGAGCAGTACTTC
V gene: TRBV7-6; D gene: -; J gene: TRBJ1-1; clone size: -; CDR3 protein: CASSFGSAAEAFF; CDR3 DNA: TGTGCCAGCAGTTTCGGGTCTGCCGCTGAAGCTTTCTTT
V gene: TRBV28; D gene: TRBD2; J gene: TRBJ2-5; clone size: -; CDR3 protein: CASSLGGGEETQYF; CDR3 DNA: TGTGCCAGCAGTTTGGGCGGGGGAGAGGAGACCCAGTACTTC
V gene: TRBV5-1; D gene: -; J gene: TRBJ2-3; clone size: -; CDR3 protein: CASSLDSTDTQYF; CDR3 DNA: TGCGCCAGCAGCTTGGACAGCACAGATACGCAGTATTTT
V gene: TRBV25-1; D gene: -; J gene: TRBJ2-4; clone size: -; CDR3 protein: CASSGRGGAGVKNIQYF; CDR3 DNA: TGTGCCAGCAGTGGGAGAGGGGGGGCCGGGGTCAAAAACATTCAGTACTTC
V gene: TRBV7-9; D gene: -; J gene: TRBJ2-2; clone size: -; CDR3 protein: CASSWGTTGELFF; CDR3 DNA: TGTGCCAGCAGCTGGGGGACCACCGGGGAGCTGTTTTTT
V gene: TRBV6-5; D gene: -; J gene: TRBJ2-2; clone size: -; CDR3 protein: CASSRDRANTGELFF; CDR3 DNA: TGTGCCAGCAGTCGCGACAGAGCGAACACCGGGGAGCTGTTTTTT
V gene: TRBV7-9; D gene: -; J gene: TRBJ2-3; clone size: -; CDR3 protein: CASSLMYPFNTDTQYF; CDR3 DNA: TGTGCCAGCAGCTTAATGTACCCTTTTAACACAGATACGCAGTATTTT
V gene: TRBV28; D gene: TRBD1; J gene: TRBJ1-2; clone size: -; CDR3 protein: CASSLGGQGVEGYGYTF; CDR3 DNA: TGTGCCAGCAGTTTAGGGGGACAGGGTGTTGAAGGCTATGGCTACACCTTC
V gene: TRBV20-1; D gene: -; J gene: TRBJ2-3; clone size: -; CDR3 protein: CSASRAGTQYF; CDR3 DNA: TGCAGTGCTAGCAGGGCAGGTACGCAGTATTTT
V gene: TRBV11-2; D gene: TRBD1; J gene: TRBJ1-2; clone size: -; CDR3 protein: CASSLGTGGLGYTF; CDR3 DNA: TGTGCCAGCAGCTTAGGCACAGGGGGCCTGGGCTACACCTTC
V gene: TRBV12-3/TRBV12-4; D gene: TRBD2; J gene: TRBJ2-7; clone size: -; CDR3 protein: CASSLGRELEQYF; CDR3 DNA: TGTGCCAGCAGTTTAGGGCGGGAGCTCGAGCAGTACTTC
V gene: TRBV27; D gene: TRBD2; J gene: TRBJ2-3; clone size: -; CDR3 protein: CASSADPGLAGSSTDTQYF; CDR3 DNA: TGTGCCAGCAGTGCTGATCCGGGACTAGCGGGAAGTAGCACAGATACGCAGTATTTT
V gene: TRBV24-1; D gene: -; J gene: TRBJ2-7; clone size: once; CDR3 protein: CATSDATRGQGTVEQYF; CDR3 DNA: TGTGCCACCAGTGATGCAACCCGGGGGCAGGGGACGGTCGAGCAGTACTTC
V gene: TRBV12-3/TRBV12-4; D gene: -; J gene: TRBJ2-7; clone size: -; CDR3 protein: CASSLGGTYEQYF; CDR3 DNA: TGTGCCAGCAGTTTGGGCGGGACCTACGAGCAGTACTTC
V gene: TRBV5-1; D gene: -; J gene: TRBJ2-3; clone size: many; CDR3 protein: CASSLHSSTDTQYF; CDR3 DNA: TGCGCCAGCAGCCTGCACTCTTCCACAGATACGCAGTATTTT